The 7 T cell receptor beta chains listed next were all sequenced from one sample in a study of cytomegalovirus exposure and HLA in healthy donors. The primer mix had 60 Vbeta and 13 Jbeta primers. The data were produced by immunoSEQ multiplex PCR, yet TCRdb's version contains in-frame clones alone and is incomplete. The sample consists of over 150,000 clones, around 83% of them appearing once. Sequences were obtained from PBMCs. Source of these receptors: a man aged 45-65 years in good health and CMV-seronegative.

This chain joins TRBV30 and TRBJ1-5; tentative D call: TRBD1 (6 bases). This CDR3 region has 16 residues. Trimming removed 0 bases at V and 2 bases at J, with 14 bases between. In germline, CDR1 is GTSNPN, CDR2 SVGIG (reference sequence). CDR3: CAWSVLGQRRNQPQHF. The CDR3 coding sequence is TGTGCCTGGAGTGTACTAGGACAGAGACGCAATCAGCCCCAGCATTTT.

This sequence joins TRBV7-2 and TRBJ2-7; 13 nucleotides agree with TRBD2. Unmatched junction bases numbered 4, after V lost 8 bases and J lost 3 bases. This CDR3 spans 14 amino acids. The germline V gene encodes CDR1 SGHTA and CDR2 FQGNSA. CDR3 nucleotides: TGTGCCAGCCGTGGGACTAGCGGGAACTACGAGCAGTACTTC. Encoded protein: CASRGTSGNYEQYF.

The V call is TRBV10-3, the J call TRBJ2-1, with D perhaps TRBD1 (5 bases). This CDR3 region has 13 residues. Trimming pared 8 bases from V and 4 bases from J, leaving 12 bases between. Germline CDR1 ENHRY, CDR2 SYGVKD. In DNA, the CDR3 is TGTGCCATCGCCTACTCAGGGTACAATGAGCAGTTCTTC. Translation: CAIAYSGYNEQFF.

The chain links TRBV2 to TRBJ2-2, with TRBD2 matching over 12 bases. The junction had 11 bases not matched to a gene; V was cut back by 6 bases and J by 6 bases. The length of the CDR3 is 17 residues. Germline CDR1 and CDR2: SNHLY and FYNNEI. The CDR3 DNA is TGTGCCAGCAGGCACGACCTAGCGGGGGGGCTTCCCGGGGAGCTGTTTTTT. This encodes CASRHDLAGGLPGELFF.

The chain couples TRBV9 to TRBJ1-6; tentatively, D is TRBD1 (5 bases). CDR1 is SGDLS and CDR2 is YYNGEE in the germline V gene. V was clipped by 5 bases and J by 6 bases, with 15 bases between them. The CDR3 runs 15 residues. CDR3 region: CASRGGTGTNSPLHF. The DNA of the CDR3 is TGTGCCAGCAGAGGCGGGACCGGCACTAATTCACCCCTCCACTTT. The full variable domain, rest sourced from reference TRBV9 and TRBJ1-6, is DSGVTQTPKHLITATGQRVTLRCSPRSGDLSVYWYQQSLDQGLQFLIQYYNGEERAKGNILERFSAQQFPDLHSELNLSSLELGDSALYFCASRGGTGTNSPLHFGNGTRLTVT.

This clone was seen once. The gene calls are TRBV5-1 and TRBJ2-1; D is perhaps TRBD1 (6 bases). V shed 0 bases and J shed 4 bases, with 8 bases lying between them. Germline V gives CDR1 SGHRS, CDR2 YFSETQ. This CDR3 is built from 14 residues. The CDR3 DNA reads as TGCGCCAGCAGCTTGGACAGGGTTTACAATGAGCAGTTCTTC. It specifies CASSLDRVYNEQFF. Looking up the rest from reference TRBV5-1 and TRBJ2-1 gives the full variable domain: KAGVTQTPRYLIKTRGQQVTLSCSPISGHRSVSWYQQTPGQGLQFLFEYFSETQRNKGNFPGRFSGRQFSNSRSEMNVSTLELGDSALYLCASSLDRVYNEQFFGPGTRLTVL.

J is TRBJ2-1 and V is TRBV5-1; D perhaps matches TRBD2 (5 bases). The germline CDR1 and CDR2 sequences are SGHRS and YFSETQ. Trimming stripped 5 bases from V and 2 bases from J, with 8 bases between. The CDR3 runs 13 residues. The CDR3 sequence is CASRTGTYNEQFF. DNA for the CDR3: TGCGCCAGCAGAACGGGGACCTACAATGAGCAGTTCTTC.